These 13 T cell receptor beta chains originate from one sample sequenced in a study of blood T cell repertoires in COVID-19. TCRdb's copy holds only in-frame clones and misses some; the assay was immunoSEQ multiplex PCR. The repertoire has under 250,000 clones, around nine tenths of them found once; the top ten carry around 0.85%. The sequencing sample was made of peripheral blood. The receptors stem from a man aged 55 to 70 with COVID-19, enrolled during active disease.

Of note for this clone: This specimen includes other DNA sequences encoding the same CDR3. The chain combines TRBV4-1 with TRBJ1-4; TRBD1 matches at 9 bases. This CDR3 has 15 residues. V lost 3 bases, J lost 5 bases, and 4 bases stayed unmatched. Germline CDR1 and CDR2: MGHRA and YSYEKL. CDR3 DNA: TGCGCCAGCAGCCAGGCCGGGACAGGGAATGAAAAACTGTTTTTT. Translation gives CASSQAGTGNEKLFF.

The chain has TRBV21-1 and TRBJ1-2. TRBV21-1 is classified as a pseudogene. The CDR3 has 14 residues. The chain's CDR3 is CASSPCGHRRGYTF. In DNA, the CDR3 is TGTGCCAGCAGCCCCTGCGGTCACCGACGGGGCTACACCTTC.

The V gene is TRBV7-2, the J gene TRBJ1-1, with 10 bases that match TRBD1. J was trimmed by 1 base and V by 5 bases; bases with no gene match: 7. The CDR3 is made up of 16 amino acids. Germline V gene lookup returns CDR1 SGHTA and CDR2 FQGNSA. CDR3: CASSPDRGRSNTEAFF. CDR3 DNA: TGTGCCAGCAGCCCTGACAGGGGGCGTTCGAACACTGAAGCTTTCTTT.

This sequence joins TRBV7-9 and TRBJ1-6; D unclear. The germline CDR1 and CDR2 sequences are SEHNR and FQNEAQ (reference sequence). V was cut by 6 bases and J by 5 bases, with 14 bases left in between. There are 15 residues in the CDR3. The chain's CDR3 is CASSYVAVNNSPLHF. The CDR3 DNA follows: TGTGCCAGCAGTTATGTGGCTGTGAATAATTCACCCCTCCACTTT.

J is TRBJ1-4 and V is TRBV19; 8 bases line up with TRBD1. The CDR3 contains 14 residues. Germline V lookup: CDR1 LNHDA, CDR2 SQIVND (reference sequence). Trimming took 6 bases from V and 4 from J; bases not matched to a gene: 4. CDR3 region: CASRAQGGNEKLFF. Written as DNA, the CDR3 is TGTGCCAGTAGGGCACAGGGGGGTAATGAAAAACTGTTTTTT.

The rearrangement joins TRBV5-6 to TRBJ1-2, with TRBD1 as a possible D gene (5 bases). CDR3 size: 14 residues. The germline V gene encodes CDR1 SGHDT and CDR2 YYEEEE. Deletions cut 0 bases from V and 7 bases from J, with 13 bases between. In nucleotides, the CDR3 is TGTGCCAGCAGCTTGGCGTCAGGGTTCTCTGGCTACACCTTC. This encodes CASSLASGFSGYTF. Full variable domain (rest looked up from reference TRBV5-6 and TRBJ1-2): DAGVTQSPTHLIKTRGQQVTLRCSPKSGHDTVSWYQQALGQGPQFIFQYYEEEERQRGNFPDRFSGHQFPNYSSELNVNALLLGDSALYLCASSLASGFSGYTFGSGTRLTVV.

The chain joins TRBV6-1 to TRBJ1-5; D is undetermined. The CDR3 loop spans 14 amino acids. V lost 2 bases and J 3 bases, leaving 8 bases between the germline ends. Germline CDR1 reads MNHNS; CDR2 reads SASEGT. This CDR3 is CASSERRNNQPQHF. The CDR3 nucleotides are TGTGCCAGCAGTGAACGGAGGAACAATCAGCCCCAGCATTTT.

The chain joins TRBV7-2 to TRBJ1-1; maybe TRBD1 (5 bases). V was cut by 4 bases and J by 1 base, with 16 bases left in between. Germline V gives CDR1 SGHTA, CDR2 FQGNSA. CDR3 length: 16 amino acids. CDR3 sequence reads: CASSSRGSGTNTEAFF. In DNA form, the CDR3 reads TGTGCCAGCAGCTCCCGGGGGTCAGGGACGAACACTGAAGCTTTCTTT.

The gene calls are TRBV30 and TRBJ1-1, with D perhaps matching TRBD1 (5 bases). V gave up 3 bases and J gave up 4 bases, with 15 bases separating them. Germline loops: CDR1 GTSNPN, CDR2 SVGIG (reference sequence). CDR3 size: 14 residues. The CDR3 sequence is CAWRGGTLSTEAFF. CDR3 DNA sequence: TGTGCCTGGAGGGGAGGGACGCTGAGCACTGAAGCTTTCTTT.

The chain recombines TRBV7-2 with TRBJ1-4; TRBD1 matches 7 bases. This CDR3 is built from 15 residues. Germline loops: CDR1 SGHTA, CDR2 FQGNSA. Trimming cost V 5 bases and J 8 bases; bases outside gene matches: 11. In DNA form, the CDR3 reads TGTGCCAGCAGCGCCCGACAGGGTACAGGGGAAAAACTGTTTTTT. This translates into CASSARQGTGEKLFF.

This clone occurred a few times. The V gene is TRBV5-6, the J gene TRBJ2-1; 11 bases are shared with TRBD2. This CDR3 contains 18 residues. V lost 4 bases and J lost 7; bases outside the gene matches: 16. Germline V gene sequence: CDR1 SGHDT, CDR2 YYEEEE. In nucleotides, the CDR3 is TGTGCCAGCAGCCGAGTTCCCCCACTAGCGGGGGCCAGGAATGAGCAGTTCTTC. This translates into CASSRVPPLAGARNEQFF.

CDR3 nucleotide sequence: TGTGCCAGCAGCTTAAGGTCACCGGGGGCTGGAAACACCATATATTTT. It specifies CASSLRSPGAGNTIYF. The genes are TRBV7-3 and TRBJ1-3, with D maybe TRBD1 (5 bases). Trimming took off 1 base at V and 2 bases at J, with 12 bases between the two ends. This CDR3 has 16 residues. The germline gives CDR1 SGHTA, CDR2 FQGTGA.

V and J are TRBV6-5 and TRBJ1-1; D gene unclear. This CDR3 is 14 amino acids long. Germline values: CDR1 MNHEY, CDR2 SVGAGI. V lost 7 bases to trimming and J lost 0 bases, with 12 bases between them. The CDR3 region has the DNA TGTGCCAGCAATCGACTGGTTGTGAACACTGAAGCTTTCTTT. Encoded protein: CASNRLVVNTEAFF.